A single sample is the source of the 4 T cell receptor beta chains below, sequenced in a study of response to subunit inactivated influenza vaccine. One entry per CDR3 protein results from TCRdb running MiXCR on the RT-PCR reads. The table records roughly 170,000 distinct CDR3 sequences, about 9.3% of them present only once. The starting material was non-naive T cells sorted from PBMCs, obtained on the day of vaccination. All receptors derive from a man aged 45-60 years who received an inactivated influenza vaccine.

Only a few counts were recorded for this clonotype. The chain carries TRBV29-1 and TRBJ1-2, with 7 bases fitting TRBD1. CDR1 SQVTM and CDR2 ANQGSEA come from the germline V gene. The CDR3 has 11 amino acids. Losses at the gene ends were 8 bases for V and 4 bases for J; bases not matched to a gene: 4. The CDR3 protein is CSYRDSYGYTF. In nucleotides, the CDR3 is TGCAGCTACCGGGACAGCTATGGCTACACCTTC.

V and J are TRBV20-1 and TRBJ2-3; the D gene could be TRBD1 or TRBD2 (5 bases each). The CDR3 contains 14 residues. Looked up from germline, CDR1 is DFQATT and CDR2 is SNEGSKA (reference sequence). The germline V and J ends were trimmed by 7 bases and 6 bases, with 20 bases remaining between them. CDR3 in DNA: TGCAGTGTTGCCGGGACGGTCCCCCCGGATACGCAGTATTTT. It codes for CSVAGTVPPDTQYF.

Ten or more counts support this clonotype. One end of the junction does not line up with germline, which may come from a read error. The CDR3 DNA reads TGTGCCAGCACCTTATCGACAGGGGCGAACACCGGGGAGCTGTTTTTT. This sequence encodes CASTLSTGANTGELFF. The chain joins TRBV7-9 to TRBJ2-2, with 8 bases identical to TRBD1. The CDR3 length is 16 residues. Germline V gives CDR1 SEHNR, CDR2 FQNEAQ (reference sequence). Based on the CDR3 plus reference TRBV7-9 and TRBJ2-2, the full variable domain is DTGVSQNPRHKITKRGQNVTFRCDPISEHNRLYWYRQTLGQGPEFLTYFQNEAQLEKSRLLSDRFSAERPKGSFSTLEIQRTEQGDSAMYLCASTLSTGANTGELFFGEGSRLTVL.

The chain uses TRBV6-2 or TRBV6-3 and TRBJ2-7; 7 bases align to TRBD1. V lost 0 bases to trimming and J lost 0 bases; unmatched junction nucleotides: 8. CDR3 length: 17 amino acids. Germline CDR1 MNHEY, CDR2 SVGEGT. The CDR3 reads CASSYSVRGSYSYEQYF. The CDR3 coding sequence is TGTGCCAGCAGTTACTCCGTCAGGGGGTCTTACTCCTACGAGCAGTACTTC.